The text below deals with one T cell receptor beta chain. This sample was taken from a study of OX40 agonist ivuxolimab in advanced cancers. Generated by immunoSEQ multiplex PCR, the TCRdb table keeps only in-frame clones and is missing some. The sample comprises some 85,000 clones, around nine tenths of which are singletons, and over 2% rests with the top ten. J was trimmed by 0 bases and V by 6 bases; bases with no gene match: 11. The V gene's germline CDR1 is MDHEN and CDR2 SYDVKM. The CDR3 spans 18 residues. The chain couples TRBV28 to TRBJ2-3; TRBD2 aligns across 11 bases. The sample here was CD4+ or CD8+ T cells sorted from blood, taken in a trial of the OX40 agonist ivuxolimab. The TCR sequence derives from an adult with an advanced solid tumor such as melanoma, head and neck, liver or kidney cancer. CDR3 residues: CASSLGYWTSGSTDTQYF. The DNA for the CDR3 is TGTGCCAGCAGCCTGGGGTATTGGACTAGCGGGAGCACAGATACGCAGTATTTT.